This T cell receptor beta chain was captured by sequencing in a study of technical replicates of blood from several donors. Generated by immunoSEQ multiplex PCR, the TCRdb table keeps only in-frame clones and is missing some. The data contain 75,000 to 95,000 clones, around nine tenths of them singletons. Trimming shortened V by 5 bases and J by 8 bases, and 12 bases separated the two germline ends. The CDR3 sequence is 12 residues long. CDR1 is MDHEN and CDR2 is SYDVKM in the germline V gene. The sequencing sample was made of T cells isolated from PBMCs. The chain uses TRBV28 and TRBJ1-2, with D hard to call. The origin of this receptor is a human donor in good health. The CDR3: CASSTGSTGYTF. In DNA, the CDR3 is TGTGCCAGCAGTACGGGATCGACGGGCTACACCTTC.